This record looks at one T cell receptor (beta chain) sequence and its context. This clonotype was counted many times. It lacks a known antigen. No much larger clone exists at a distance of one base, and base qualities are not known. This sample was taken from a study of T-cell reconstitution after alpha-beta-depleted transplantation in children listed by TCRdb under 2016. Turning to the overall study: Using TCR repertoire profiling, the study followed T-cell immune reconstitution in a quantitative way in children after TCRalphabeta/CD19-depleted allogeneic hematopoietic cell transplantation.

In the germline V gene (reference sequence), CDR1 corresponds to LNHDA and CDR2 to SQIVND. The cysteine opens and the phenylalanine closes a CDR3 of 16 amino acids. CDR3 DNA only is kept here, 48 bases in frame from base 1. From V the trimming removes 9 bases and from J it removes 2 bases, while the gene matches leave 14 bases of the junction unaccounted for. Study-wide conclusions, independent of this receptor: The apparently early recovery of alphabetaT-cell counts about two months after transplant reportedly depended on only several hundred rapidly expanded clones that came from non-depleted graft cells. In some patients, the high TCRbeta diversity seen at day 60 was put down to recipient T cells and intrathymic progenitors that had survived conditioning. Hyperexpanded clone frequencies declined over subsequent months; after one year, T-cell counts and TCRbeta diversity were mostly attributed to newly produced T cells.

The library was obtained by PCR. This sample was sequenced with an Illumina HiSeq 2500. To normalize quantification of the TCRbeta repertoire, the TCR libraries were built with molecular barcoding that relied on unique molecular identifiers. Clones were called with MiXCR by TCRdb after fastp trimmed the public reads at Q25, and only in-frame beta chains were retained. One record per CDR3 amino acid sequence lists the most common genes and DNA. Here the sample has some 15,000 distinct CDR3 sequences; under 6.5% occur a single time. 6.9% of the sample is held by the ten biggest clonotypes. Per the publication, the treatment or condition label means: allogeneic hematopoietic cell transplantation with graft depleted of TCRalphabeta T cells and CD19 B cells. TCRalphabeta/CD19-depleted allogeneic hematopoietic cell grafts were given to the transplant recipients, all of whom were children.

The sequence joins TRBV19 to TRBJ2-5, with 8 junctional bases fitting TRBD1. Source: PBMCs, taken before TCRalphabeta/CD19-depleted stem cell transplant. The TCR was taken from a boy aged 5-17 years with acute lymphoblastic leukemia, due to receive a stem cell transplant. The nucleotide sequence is TGTGCCAGCCTACCATCGCCCGGACAGGGACAAGAGACCCAGTACTTC. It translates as CASLPSPGQGQETQYF.